These 7 T cell receptor beta chains came from one sample sequenced in a study of blood T cells in healthy people across ages. A second PCR of about 7 to 11 cycles used a sample-barcoded 5' primer and a J-beta primer mix. Using its own MiXCR run on the 5' RACE reads, TCRdb lists one record per CDR3 protein. The sample has about 1.6 million distinct CDR3 sequences; around 36% are singletons. The sequenced material came from blood. These receptors were obtained from a woman aged 25 to 45 in good health.

The genes are TRBV2 and TRBJ2-1; 16 positions match TRBD2. Germline CDR1 is SNHLY and CDR2 is FYNNEI. V trimming: 3 bases; J trimming: 7 bases; junction bases outside the gene matches: 18. The CDR3 is 21 amino acids. CDR3 in DNA: TGTGCCAGCAGTGACGTAACGGCCCCGGGACTAGCGGGGGGGCCGAGTAATGAGCAGTTCTTC. Protein product: CASSDVTAPGLAGGPSNEQFF. The full variable domain, in which reference TRBV2 and TRBJ2-1 provide the parts outside the CDR3, is EPEVTQTPSHQVTQMGQEVILRCVPISNHLYFYWYRQILGQKVEFLVSFYNNEISEKSEIFDDQFSVERPDGSNFTLKIRSTKLEDSAMYFCASSDVTAPGLAGGPSNEQFFGPGTRLTVL.

This clonotype was observed a handful of times. This sequence joins TRBV4-2 and TRBJ1-1, with D possibly TRBD1 on 6 matching bases. This CDR3 has 16 amino acids. Germline assignment: CDR1 LGHNA and CDR2 YNFKEQ. Trimming removed 1 base at V and 3 bases at J, with 15 bases between. CDR3 loop: CASSQVLRGMDTEAFF. The CDR3 nucleotides read TGTGCCAGCAGCCAAGTCCTCAGGGGCATGGACACTGAAGCTTTCTTT.

This clonotype was detected a few times. The chain links TRBV20-1 to TRBJ2-1, with 10 bases matching TRBD2. CDR1 is DFQATT and CDR2 is SNEGSKA in the germline V gene (reference sequence). Trimming cost V 0 bases and J 4 bases; bases outside gene matches: 12. This CDR3 spans 18 amino acids. CDR3 amino acids: CSARDPSALAGEYNEQFF. DNA for the CDR3: TGCAGTGCTAGAGATCCCAGCGCCCTAGCGGGGGAGTACAATGAGCAGTTCTTC.

This clonotype was found a few times. The chain carries TRBV11-2 and TRBJ2-1, with a weak D call TRBD2 (5 bases). V was clipped by 1 base and J by 0 bases, with 10 bases between them. CDR1 and CDR2 (germline): SGHAT, FQNNGV. The CDR3 contains 16 residues. The CDR3 region is CASSLGSGLSYNEQFF. CDR3 DNA sequence: TGTGCCAGCAGCTTAGGTTCCGGACTCTCCTACAATGAGCAGTTCTTC.

This clonotype occurred once. The chain combines TRBV20-1 with TRBJ2-1; tentatively, D is TRBD2 (5 bases). The CDR3 is 14 amino acids. Between the trimmed V and J ends, which lost 5 bases and 0 bases, there was a span of 11 bases. Germline CDR1 DFQATT, CDR2 SNEGSKA (reference sequence). CDR3 in amino acids: CSASGWSSYNEQFF. The DNA of the CDR3 is TGCAGTGCTTCGGGGTGGAGCTCCTACAATGAGCAGTTCTTC.

The V and J genes are TRBV27 and TRBJ1-1; 7 nucleotides line up with TRBD1. CDR3 length equals 14 residues. V lost 6 bases, J lost 5 bases, and 9 bases stayed unmatched. The germline CDR1 and CDR2 sequences are MNHEY and SMNVEV (reference sequence). CDR3 loop: CASRLGQEWTEAFF. As DNA, the CDR3 is TGTGCCAGCAGACTAGGACAGGAATGGACTGAAGCTTTCTTT.

The chain uses TRBV3-1 and TRBJ1-1; no reliable D call. The germline V gene has CDR1 LGHDT and CDR2 YNNKEL (reference sequence). This CDR3 is 15 amino acids long. With 5 bases removed from V and 4 bases from J, the gap between germline ends came to 17 bases. CDR3 residues: CASSIPRSVGTEAFF. For the CDR3, the DNA is TGTGCCAGCAGCATCCCCCGATCGGTGGGCACTGAAGCTTTCTTT.